This T cell receptor beta chain was sequenced in a study of OX40 agonist ivuxolimab in advanced cancers. Study summary: Patients were treated with ivuxolimab, an agonistic anti-OX40 (CD134) antibody.

General study results and limits: Partial responders receiving 0.1-3.0 mg/kg showed among the lowest clonal expansion. Still undetermined is the antigen specificity of the expanded peripheral T cells.

Trimming cost V 0 bases and J 3 bases, with 18 bases left between them. CDR3 size: 18 residues. Germline assignment: CDR1 MGHRA and CDR2 YSYEKL. Regarding this clone: Its antigen is unknown.

Libraries were prepared by immunoSEQ multiplex PCR; TCRdb keeps only in-frame clonotypes and omits some of them. The sample lists around 15,000 clones, around nine tenths occurring once. Material: CD4+ or CD8+ T cells sorted from blood, obtained in a trial of the OX40 agonist ivuxolimab. The rearrangement joins TRBV4-1 to TRBJ2-4; D perhaps matches TRBD1 (5 bases). The clonotype was recovered from an adult with an advanced solid tumor such as melanoma, head and neck, liver or kidney cancer. The DNA of the CDR3 is TGCGCCAGCAGCCAAGATAGGGGAAGGTCGATTTTCAAAAACATTCAGTACTTC. This encodes CASSQDRGRSIFKNIQYF.